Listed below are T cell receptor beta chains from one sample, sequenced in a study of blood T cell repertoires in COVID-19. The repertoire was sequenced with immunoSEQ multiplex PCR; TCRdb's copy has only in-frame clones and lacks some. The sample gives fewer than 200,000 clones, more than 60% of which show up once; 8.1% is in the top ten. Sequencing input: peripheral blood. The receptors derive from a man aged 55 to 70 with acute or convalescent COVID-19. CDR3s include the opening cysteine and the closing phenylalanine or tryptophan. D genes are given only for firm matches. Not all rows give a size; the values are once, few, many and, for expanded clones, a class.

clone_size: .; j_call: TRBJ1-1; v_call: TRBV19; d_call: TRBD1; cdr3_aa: CASRTDRENTEAFF; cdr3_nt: TGTGCCAGTAGGACGGACAGGGAGAACACTGAAGCTTTCTTT
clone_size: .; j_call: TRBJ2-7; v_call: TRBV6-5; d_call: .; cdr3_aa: CASSYSVGLPSYEQYF; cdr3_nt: TGTGCCAGCAGTTACTCGGTGGGGCTCCCCTCCTACGAGCAGTACTTC
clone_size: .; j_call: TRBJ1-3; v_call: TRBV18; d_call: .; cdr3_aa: CASSAGASGNTIYF; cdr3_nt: TGTGCCAGCTCAGCAGGGGCCTCTGGAAACACCATATATTTT
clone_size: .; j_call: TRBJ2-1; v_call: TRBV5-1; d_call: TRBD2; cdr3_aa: CASSLELAGGRTLRSYNEQFF; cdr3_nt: TGCGCCAGCAGCTTGGAGCTAGCGGGGGGACGAACCCTTCGCTCCTACAATGAGCAGTTCTTC
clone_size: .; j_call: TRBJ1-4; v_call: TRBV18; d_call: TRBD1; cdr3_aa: CASSPPGQGASGEKLFF; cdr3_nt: TGTGCCAGCTCACCGCCGGGACAGGGGGCATCGGGGGAAAAACTGTTTTTT
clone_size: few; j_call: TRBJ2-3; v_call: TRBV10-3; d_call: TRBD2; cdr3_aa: CAIKDGGSTDTQYF; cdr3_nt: TGTGCCATCAAGGACGGGGGGAGCACAGATACGCAGTATTTT
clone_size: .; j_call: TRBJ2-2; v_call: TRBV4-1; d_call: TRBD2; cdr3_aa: CASSQAGGELFF; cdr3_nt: TGCGCCAGCAGCCAAGCGGGGGGTGAGCTGTTTTTT
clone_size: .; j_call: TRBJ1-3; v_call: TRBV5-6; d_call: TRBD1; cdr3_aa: CASSWGQGSSGNTIYF; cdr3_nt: TGTGCCAGCAGCTGGGGACAGGGGTCCTCTGGAAACACCATATATTTT
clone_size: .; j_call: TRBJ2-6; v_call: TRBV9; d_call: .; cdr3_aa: CASEGRGQLSSGANVLTF; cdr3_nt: TGTGCCAGCGAAGGGCGGGGACAGTTAAGCTCTGGGGCCAACGTCCTGACTTTC
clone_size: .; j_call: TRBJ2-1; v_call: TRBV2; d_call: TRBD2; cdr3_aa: CASSGGRDSVYNEQFF; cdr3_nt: TGTGCCAGTAGCGGGGGGAGGGATTCTGTGTACAATGAGCAGTTCTTC
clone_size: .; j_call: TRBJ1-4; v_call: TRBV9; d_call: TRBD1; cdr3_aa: CASTGQGAGEKLFF; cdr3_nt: TGTGCCAGCACCGGACAGGGGGCGGGAGAAAAACTGTTTTTT
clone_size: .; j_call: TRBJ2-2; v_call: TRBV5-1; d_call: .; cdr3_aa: CASSSDSSTGELFF; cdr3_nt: TGCGCCAGCAGCTCGGACTCTTCCACCGGGGAGCTGTTTTTT
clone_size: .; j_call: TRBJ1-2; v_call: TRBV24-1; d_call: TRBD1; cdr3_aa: CATSDTGTGNGYTF; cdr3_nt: TGTGCCACCAGTGACACCGGGACAGGGAATGGCTACACCTTC
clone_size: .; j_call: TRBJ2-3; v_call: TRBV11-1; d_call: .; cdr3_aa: CASSLQVTSTDTQYF; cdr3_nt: TGTGCCAGCAGCTTACAAGTTACTAGCACAGATACGCAGTATTTT
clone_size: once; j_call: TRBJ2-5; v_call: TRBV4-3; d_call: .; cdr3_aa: CASSRGLSGGETQYF; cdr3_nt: TGCGCCAGCAGCCGCGGGCTGTCCGGGGGAGAGACCCAGTACTTC
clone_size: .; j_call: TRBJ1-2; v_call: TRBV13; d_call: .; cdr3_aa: CASSSLDSNYGYTF; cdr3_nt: TGTGCCAGCAGCTCCTTGGACAGTAACTATGGCTACACCTTC
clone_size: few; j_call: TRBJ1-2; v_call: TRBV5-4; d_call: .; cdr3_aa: CASSPTGRGYTF; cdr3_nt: TGTGCCAGCAGCCCTACAGGGCGAGGCTACACCTTC
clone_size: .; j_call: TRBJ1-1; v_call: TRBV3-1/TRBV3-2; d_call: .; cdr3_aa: CASSQGEGTEAFF; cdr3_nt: TGTGCCAGCAGCCAAGGCGAGGGCACTGAAGCTTTCTTT
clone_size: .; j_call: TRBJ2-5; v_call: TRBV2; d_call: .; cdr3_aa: CASSSGLGETQYF; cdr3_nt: TGTGCCAGCAGTTCAGGGTTAGGAGAGACCCAGTACTTC
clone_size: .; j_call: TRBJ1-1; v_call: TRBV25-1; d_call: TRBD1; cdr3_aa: CASTATGGSRMNTEAFF; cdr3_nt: TGTGCCAGCACCGCGACAGGGGGAAGTAGAATGAACACTGAAGCTTTCTTT
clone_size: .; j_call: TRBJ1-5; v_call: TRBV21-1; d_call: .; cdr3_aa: CASNCGTQNQPQHF; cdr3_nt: TGTGCCAGCAATTGTGGGACACAAAATCAGCCCCAGCATTTT
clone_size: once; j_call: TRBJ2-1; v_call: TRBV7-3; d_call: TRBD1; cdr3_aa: CASTSGQGINEQFF; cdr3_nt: TGTGCCAGCACCTCAGGACAGGGGATCAATGAGCAGTTCTTC
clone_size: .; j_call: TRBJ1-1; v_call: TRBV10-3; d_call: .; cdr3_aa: CAISEGGLTNFF; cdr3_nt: TGTGCCATCAGTGAGGGGGGGTTGACTAATTTCTTT
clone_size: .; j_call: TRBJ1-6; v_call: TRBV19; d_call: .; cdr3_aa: CASTSGRRDSPLHF; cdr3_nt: TGTGCCAGTACCTCGGGAAGAAGGGATTCACCCCTCCACTTT
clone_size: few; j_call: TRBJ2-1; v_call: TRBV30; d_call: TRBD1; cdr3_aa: CAWDSHNEQFF; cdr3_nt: TGTGCTTGGGACAGCCACAATGAGCAGTTCTTC
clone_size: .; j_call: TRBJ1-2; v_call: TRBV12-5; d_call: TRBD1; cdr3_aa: CASGLGDSYGYTF; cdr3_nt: TGTGCTAGTGGTTTGGGGGACAGCTATGGCTACACCTTC
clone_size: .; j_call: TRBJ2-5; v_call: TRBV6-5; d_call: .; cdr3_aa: CASGILSGRETQYF; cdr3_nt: TGTGCCAGCGGGATTCTTTCGGGGAGGGAGACCCAGTACTTC
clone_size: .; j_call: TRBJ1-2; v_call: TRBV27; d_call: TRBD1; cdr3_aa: CASRPLGQGIYGYTF; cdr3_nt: TGTGCCAGCAGACCCCTCGGACAGGGGATCTATGGCTACACCTTC